This TCR beta chain came from a study of naive and memory T cell subsets. Findings and limits, study-wide: TCR abundance followed a power law differing between naive and memory subsets. A few larger clonotypes appeared in naive repertoires, especially CD8, possibly memory cells re-expressing CD45RA.

Germline V gives CDR1 MNHEY, CDR2 SVGAGI. The CDR3 covers 15 residues. Trimming pared 7 bases from V and 0 bases from J, leaving 13 bases between. Both TRBC1 and TRBC2 were covered by a beta constant-region primer of two equimolar oligonucleotides. Ligated cDNA was amplified by four rounds of PCR with nested alpha and beta constant-region primers and SP2. Ligation attached a single-stranded oligonucleotide with a 12-nucleotide UMI and the SP2 primer to the cDNA 3' end. Via MiXCR, TCRdb re-called the UMI-ligation and nested PCR reads, giving one row per CDR3 protein. The sample lists 150,000 or so distinct CDR3 sequences, 22% occurring once. With regard to this clonotype: What it binds is unknown.

This chain links TRBV6-5 with TRBJ1-3, with no clear D. The specimen was naive CD4+ T cells from blood. This receptor was identified in a human donor in good health. DNA for the CDR3: TGTGCCAGCACCAAAACCCTTCTCTCTGGAAACACCATATATTTT. Protein: CASTKTLLSGNTIYF.